Listed below are T cell receptor beta chains from one sample, sequenced in a study of identical twins. TCRdb itself ran the 5' RACE reads through MiXCR, one entry per CDR3 protein. The sample has under 250,000 distinct CDR3 sequences, more than 6.5% seen once. These data also featured in a second study, about yellow fever vaccine responses in identical twins.

The source material was memory (CD45RO+) T cells sorted from blood. The receptors stem from a woman under 30 in good health. The CDR3 runs from the conserved cysteine through the conserved F or W. Fields, in order: D gene, J gene, V gene, clone size, CDR3 DNA, CDR3 protein. The D gene is left open where the match is weak. Rows give clone size only sometimes, using once, few, many, or a class for an expanded clone.

d_gene: -; j_gene: TRBJ2-1; v_gene: TRBV13; abundance: -; CDR3nt: TGTGCCAGCAGCTTAGGTAGGGTAGCGTCCTACAATGAGCAGTTCTTC; CDR3aa: CASSLGRVASYNEQFF
d_gene: -; j_gene: TRBJ1-1; v_gene: TRBV28; abundance: few; CDR3nt: TGTGCCAGCAGTTTATTCCGTAACACTGAAGCTTTCTTT; CDR3aa: CASSLFRNTEAFF
d_gene: -; j_gene: TRBJ2-7; v_gene: TRBV4-3; abundance: few; CDR3nt: TGCGCCAGCAGCCAAGATGTGGGCGAGCAGTACTTC; CDR3aa: CASSQDVGEQYF
d_gene: TRBD2; j_gene: TRBJ2-2; v_gene: TRBV6-1; abundance: -; CDR3nt: TGTGCCAGCAGGGAATCTAGCGGGTACACCGGGGAGCTGTTTTTT; CDR3aa: CASRESSGYTGELFF
d_gene: -; j_gene: TRBJ2-2; v_gene: TRBV6-2/TRBV6-3; abundance: many; CDR3nt: TGTGCCAGCAGTTACTCCGGTTCCCACACCGGGGAGCTGTTTTTT; CDR3aa: CASSYSGSHTGELFF
d_gene: TRBD1; j_gene: TRBJ2-7; v_gene: TRBV10-3; abundance: many; CDR3nt: TGTGCCATCAGGTCGGGGGACAGGGACTACGAGCAGTACTTC; CDR3aa: CAIRSGDRDYEQYF
d_gene: -; j_gene: TRBJ2-1; v_gene: TRBV5-4; abundance: -; CDR3nt: TGTGCCAGCAGCTCCCGCCTCAATGAGCAGTTCTTC; CDR3aa: CASSSRLNEQFF
d_gene: TRBD2; j_gene: TRBJ2-3; v_gene: TRBV29-1; abundance: few; CDR3nt: TGCAGCGTTCTTCCGGGACTAGCGTCCGATACGCAGTATTTT; CDR3aa: CSVLPGLASDTQYF
d_gene: -; j_gene: TRBJ2-6; v_gene: TRBV4-2; abundance: -; CDR3nt: TGTGCCAGCAGCCAAGATCGGGACTCTGGGGCCAACGTCCTGACTTTC; CDR3aa: CASSQDRDSGANVLTF
d_gene: -; j_gene: TRBJ2-5; v_gene: TRBV6-2/TRBV6-3; abundance: -; CDR3nt: TGTGCCAGCAGTTCAGGGCCCCATGGGACCCAGTACTTC; CDR3aa: CASSSGPHGTQYF
d_gene: -; j_gene: TRBJ1-5; v_gene: TRBV6-5; abundance: few; CDR3nt: TGTGCCAGCAGTTACTCGAGAGACAGCCCCCAGCATTTT; CDR3aa: CASSYSRDSPQHF